This T cell receptor beta chain derives from a study of identical twins' blood T cells. The CDR3 contains 11 residues. The V and J ends lost 3 bases and 6 bases respectively, with 8 bases between them. Per the germline V gene, CDR1 is SQVTM and CDR2 is ANQGSEA. This clonotype turned up a few times. Its matching antigen is unknown. TCRdb analysed the 5' RACE reads with MiXCR anew, one entry per CDR3 protein. This table holds hundreds of thousands of distinct CDR3 sequences, roughly 30% found once. Findings and caveats of the study: V gene usage reportedly matched far better within twin pairs than unrelated donors.

The receptor was isolated from a woman aged 18 to 50 in good health. This chain joins TRBV29-1 and TRBJ1-2, with D hard to call. Material for sequencing was PBMCs. Here the CDR3 DNA reads TGCAGCGTTGAGGGCAGAAATGGCTACACCTTC. As protein: CSVEGRNGYTF.